This TCR beta chain was captured in a study of T-cell memory formation after mild COVID-19. At the level of the study: TCR clusters were mostly confined to one donor each.

Note on this clonotype: What it recognizes is unknown.

Germline V gene data show CDR1 as SGDLS and CDR2 as YYNGEE. With 2 bases clipped from V and 5 bases from J, the junction kept 2 bases outside the gene matches. CDR3 size: 14 residues. Study-level findings and limits: A balance of CD4 and CD8 characterized clones contracting day 15 to 85, whereas later expanders leaned CD4+.

TCRdb reprocessed the 5' RACE reads with MiXCR, giving one entry per CDR3 protein. The data contain roughly 110,000 distinct CDR3 sequences, approximately 13% of them singletons. This chain joins TRBV9 and TRBJ2-7; 12 bases are shared with TRBD2. The clonotype comes from an adult woman who had mild COVID-19 (a few samples of this study predate the infection). Cell type and time point are not known. The sequenced sample consisted of PBMCs or a T cell subset sorted from them (not recorded which). This CDR3 is CASSVGTSGHEQYF. The DNA of the CDR3 is TGTGCCAGCAGCGTGGGGACTAGCGGGCACGAGCAGTACTTC.